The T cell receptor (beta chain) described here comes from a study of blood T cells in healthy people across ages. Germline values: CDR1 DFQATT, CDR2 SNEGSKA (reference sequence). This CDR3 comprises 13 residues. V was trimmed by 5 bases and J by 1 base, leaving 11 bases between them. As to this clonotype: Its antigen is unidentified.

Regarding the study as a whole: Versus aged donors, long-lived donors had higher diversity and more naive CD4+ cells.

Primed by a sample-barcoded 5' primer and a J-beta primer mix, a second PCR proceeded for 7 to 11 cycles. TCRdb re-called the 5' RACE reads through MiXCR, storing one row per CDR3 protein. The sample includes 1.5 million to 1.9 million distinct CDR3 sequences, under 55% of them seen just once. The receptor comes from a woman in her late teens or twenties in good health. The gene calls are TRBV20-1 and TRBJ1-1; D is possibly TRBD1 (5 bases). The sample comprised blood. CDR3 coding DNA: TGCAGTGCTTGGGGCCGAGGGAACACTGAAGCTTTCTTT. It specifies CSAWGRGNTEAFF.